What follows is one TCR beta chain and its context. Its antigen is unknown. In TCRdb, the reads were re-called with MiXCR into one record per CDR3 protein. The profile shows roughly 500,000 distinct CDR3 sequences, about two fifths of them singletons. This specimen comes from a study of T cell repertoires in cytomegalovirus infection. Study results and limitations: HLA-C-restricted CMV-specific TCR beta clonotypes were dominant in the ex vivo response.

Trimming cost V 6 bases and J 8 bases, with 22 bases left between them. The CDR3 has 15 amino acids. The germline V gene encodes CDR1 MNHEY and CDR2 SVGAGI. The rearrangement links TRBV6-5 to TRBJ1-2; the D is unclear. The clonotype originates from a human donor in good health (CMV status not recorded). Some clones in this sample may be carry-over from other donors' samples. This specimen consisted of cultured PBMCs, obtained from culture after CMV antigen stimulation. CDR3 nucleotide sequence: TGTGCCAGCAGCTATGCCGTACGCGGGAGAAGAGGCTACACCTTC. Amino acid sequence: CASSYAVRGRRGYTF.